One and the same sample provided the 13 T cell receptor beta chains below, sequenced in a study of CD8+CD57+ T cells in acquired aplastic anemia. Profiling of TCR beta VDJ combinations and CDR3 sequences used genomic DNA as template. TCRdb redid the calling of the reads with MiXCR, one entry per CDR3 protein. This sample has under 200,000 distinct CDR3 sequences; 71% occur once, and the top ten carry about 50%. An expansion of CD8+CD57+ cells by flow cytometry had been shown in patients chosen for sequencing. Sequenced sample: sorted CD4+, CD8+, or CD8+CD57+ T cells (not recorded which) from PBMCs. Receptors originate from a human donor with aplastic anemia.

The chain is built from TRBV5-1 and TRBJ2-5; D may be TRBD1 (6 bases). Germline loops: CDR1 SGHRS, CDR2 YFSETQ. This CDR3 region has 15 residues. Trimming pared 0 bases from V and 4 bases from J, leaving 13 bases between. DNA of the CDR3: TGCGCCAGCAGCTTGGAGTGGTCAGGGGTAGAGACCCAGTACTTC. Residues: CASSLEWSGVETQYF.

Turning to this clonotype: The CDR3 does not end in the conserved phenylalanine or tryptophan, so this is likely a read error. It is unclear where the CDR3 begins or ends on the DNA, so no DNA is shown, and the CDR3 is as TCRdb lists it. V usage is TRBV6-4 and J usage is TRBJ2-6. The CDR3 has 8 residues if both end residues are counted. CDR1 MRHNA and CDR2 SNTAGT come from the germline V gene. The CDR3 sequence: CASSDSTS.

This chain connects TRBV9 to TRBJ2-6; 7 nucleotides line up with TRBD1. This CDR3 comprises 15 residues. CDR1 is SGDLS, CDR2 YYNGEE, per germline. Trimming cost V 3 bases and J 1 base; bases outside gene matches: 1. CDR3 nucleotide sequence: TGTGCCAGCAGCGCGACAGGGTCTGGGGCCAACGTCCTGACTTTC. It encodes CASSATGSGANVLTF.

V gene TRBV7-2 combines with J gene TRBJ2-1; D gene uncertain. The germline V gene has CDR1 SGHTA and CDR2 FQGNSA. Trimming removed 3 bases at V and 9 bases at J, with 6 bases between. The CDR3 totals 11 residues. CDR3 in amino acids: CASSFFSEQFF. CDR3 DNA: TGTGCCAGCAGCTTCTTTAGTGAGCAGTTCTTC.

The chain joins TRBV25-1 to TRBJ2-3; a possible D gene is TRBD2 (5 bases). The CDR3 is made up of 14 amino acids. Trimming shortened V by 4 bases and J by 4 bases, and 12 bases separated the two germline ends. CDR1 and CDR2 from the germline V gene are MGHDK and SYGVNS. CDR3 coding DNA: TGTGCCAGCAGTGGCGGGTGGGCCGCAGATACGCAGTATTTT. It translates to CASSGGWAADTQYF.

The chain has TRBV10-3 and TRBJ2-7; 7 bases fit TRBD1. CDR1 and CDR2 from the germline V gene are ENHRY and SYGVKD. The J segment lost 0 bases and the V segment lost 10 bases, leaving 9 bases of the junction unmatched. This CDR3 is 14 amino acids long. The CDR3 is CASSVDRVSYEQYF. The CDR3 DNA is TGTGCCAGCAGCGTAGACAGGGTCTCCTACGAGCAGTACTTC.

In regard to this clonotype: The junction departs from germline at one end; a sequencing error may be responsible. The rearrangement joins TRBV2 to TRBJ1-6, with 9 bases identical to TRBD1. This CDR3 region has 14 residues. The germline V gene has CDR1 SNHLY and CDR2 FYNNEI. CDR3 nucleotides: TGTGCCAGCAGAGAAGGGACAGGGTTTTCACCCCTCCACTTT. As protein: CASREGTGFSPLHF. Using reference TRBV2 and TRBJ1-6 for the parts outside the CDR3, the full variable domain is EPEVTQTPSHQVTQMGQEVILRCVPISNHLYFYWYRQILGQKVEFLVSFYNNEISEKSEIFDDQFSVERPDGSNFTLKIRSTKLEDSAMYFCASREGTGFSPLHFGNGTRLTVT.

A few counts support this clonotype. V and J are TRBV11-2 and TRBJ2-1; TRBD2 matches 13 bases. J was trimmed by 6 bases and V by 5 bases; bases with no gene match: 4. The CDR3 loop spans 15 amino acids. The V gene's germline CDR1 is SGHAT and CDR2 FQNNGV. The CDR3 bases are TGTGCCAGCAGCCAACTAGCGGGGGGGCCCAATGAGCAGTTCTTC. Translating gives CASSQLAGGPNEQFF.

This chain links TRBV7-2 with TRBJ2-5, with D maybe TRBD2 (6 bases). Trimming cost V 11 bases and J 3 bases, with 16 bases left between them. Germline CDR1 and CDR2: SGHTA and FQGNSA. The CDR3 runs to 13 residues. CDR3: CAGSLRREETQYF. CDR3 nucleotide sequence: TGTGCCGGCTCGCTGAGGAGGGAAGAGACCCAGTACTTC.

The V call is TRBV7-3, the J call TRBJ2-7; D not resolved. Germline assignment: CDR1 SGHTA and CDR2 FQGTGA. This CDR3 comprises 12 residues. V was clipped by 3 bases and J by 7 bases, with 10 bases between them. The CDR3 bases are TGTGCCAGCAGCTTCTTAGCCGGGGAGCAGTACGTC. This sequence encodes CASSFLAGEQYV.

The chain joins TRBV19 to TRBJ2-5; D may be TRBD1 (6 bases). Germline CDR1 is LNHDA and CDR2 is SQIVND (reference sequence). CDR3 size: 15 residues. The ends were cut back, 5 bases at V and 1 base at J, with 14 bases in the middle. The CDR3 reads CASSALTGFQETQYF. The CDR3 DNA reads TGTGCCAGTAGTGCACTTACAGGGTTCCAAGAGACCCAGTACTTC.

The CDR3 nucleotides read TGCGCCAGCAGCTTGGCGGGGTCCGCGTCACCCCTCCACTTT. Its protein is CASSLAGSASPLHF. The chain combines TRBV5-1 with TRBJ1-6, with no clear D. Germline lookup yields CDR1 SGHRS and CDR2 YFSETQ. With 0 bases removed from V and 10 bases from J, the gap between germline ends came to 11 bases. The CDR3 is 14 residues long.

The J gene is TRBJ2-7, the V gene TRBV14, with no clear D. Germline CDR1 reads SGHDN; CDR2 reads FVKESK. Between the trimmed V and J ends, which lost 2 bases and 4 bases, there was a span of 6 bases. This CDR3 comprises 12 residues. The CDR3 region is CASSQIGYEQYF. The CDR3 nucleotides read TGTGCCAGCAGCCAAATTGGTTACGAGCAGTACTTC.